This section outlines one TCR beta chain sequence together with its context. The record originates from a study of blood T cell repertoires in COVID-19. Only in-frame clones appear in the TCRdb table, and some are missing; sequencing was by immunoSEQ multiplex PCR. The sample consists of over 70,000 clones, around 69% of them appearing once. The V gene end was trimmed by 6 bases and the J gene end by 10 bases; junction bases not matched to a gene: 4. This CDR3 is built from 12 residues. Germline CDR1 is KGHSH and CDR2 is LQKENI. The sample comprised peripheral blood. The rearrangement links TRBV18 to TRBJ2-1; 9 bases agree with TRBD1. This receptor was obtained from a man in his 70s with active or convalescent COVID-19. The CDR3 sequence is CASSRTGGEQFF. The CDR3 DNA sequence: TGTGCCAGCTCGCGAACAGGGGGCGAGCAGTTCTTC.